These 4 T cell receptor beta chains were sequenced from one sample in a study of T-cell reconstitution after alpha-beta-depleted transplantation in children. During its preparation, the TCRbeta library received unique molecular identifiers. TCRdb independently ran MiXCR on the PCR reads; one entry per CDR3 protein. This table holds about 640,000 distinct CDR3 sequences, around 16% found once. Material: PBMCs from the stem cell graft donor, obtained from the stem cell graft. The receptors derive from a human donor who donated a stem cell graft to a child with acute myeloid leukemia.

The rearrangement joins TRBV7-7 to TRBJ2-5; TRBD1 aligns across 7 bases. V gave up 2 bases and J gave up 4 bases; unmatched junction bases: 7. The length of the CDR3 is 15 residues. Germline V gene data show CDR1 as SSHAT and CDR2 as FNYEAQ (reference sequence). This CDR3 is CASSLYQGVGETQYF. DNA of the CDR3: TGTGCCAGCAGCTTATATCAGGGGGTTGGAGAGACCCAGTACTTC. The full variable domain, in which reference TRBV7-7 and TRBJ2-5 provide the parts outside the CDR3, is GAGVSQSPRYKVTKRGQDVTLRCDPISSHATLYWYQQALGQGPEFLTYFNYEAQPDKSGLPSDRFSAERPEGSISTLTIQRTEQRDSAMYRCASSLYQGVGETQYFGPGTRLLVL.

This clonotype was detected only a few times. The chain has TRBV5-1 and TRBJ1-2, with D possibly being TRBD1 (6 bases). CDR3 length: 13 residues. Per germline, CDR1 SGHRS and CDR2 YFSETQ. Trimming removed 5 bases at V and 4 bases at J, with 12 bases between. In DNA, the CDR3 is TGCGCCAGCAGGCGGGGACAACCCTATGGCTACACCTTC. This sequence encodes CASRRGQPYGYTF.

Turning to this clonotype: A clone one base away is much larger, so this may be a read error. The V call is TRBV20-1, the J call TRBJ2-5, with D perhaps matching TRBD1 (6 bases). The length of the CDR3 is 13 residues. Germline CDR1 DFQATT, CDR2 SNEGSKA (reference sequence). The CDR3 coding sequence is TGCAGTGCTAGGGTACCGGGACAAGAGACCCAGCACTTC. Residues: CSARVPGQETQHF.

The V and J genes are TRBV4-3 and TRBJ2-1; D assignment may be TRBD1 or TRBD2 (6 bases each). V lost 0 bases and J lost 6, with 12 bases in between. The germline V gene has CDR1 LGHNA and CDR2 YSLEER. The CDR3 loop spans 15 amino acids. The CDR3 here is CASSQDRGAPNEQFF. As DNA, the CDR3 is TGCGCCAGCAGCCAAGATAGGGGGGCCCCCAATGAGCAGTTCTTC.